This T cell receptor (beta chain) is from a study of blood T cells in healthy people across ages. This clonotype occurred a few times. Donation came from healthy Caucasian individuals in Russia who were aged roughly 6 to 95. Each sample had at least 6 million PBMCs isolated. The second PCR ran about 7 to 12 cycles with a sample-barcoded 5' primer and J-beta primers. TCRdb reanalysed the 5' RACE reads using MiXCR and keeps one entry per CDR3 protein. The sample has hundreds of thousands of distinct CDR3 sequences, 55% to 70% seen once; the top ten hold around 20%. Germline CDR1 and CDR2: SEHNR and FQNEAQ (reference sequence). The CDR3 contains 12 residues.

This sequence was found in a man aged 25 to 40 in good health. The J gene is TRBJ2-5, the V gene TRBV7-9, with D perhaps being TRBD1 or TRBD2 (5 bases each). Sample: blood. The CDR3 DNA sequence: TGTGCTATCAGGGACGGGGCGGAGACCCAGTACTTC. It specifies CAIRDGAETQYF. The whole variable domain, remainder taken from reference TRBV7-9 and TRBJ2-5, is DTGVSQNPRHKITKRGQNVTFRCDPISEHNRLYWYRQTLGQGPEFLTYFQNEAQLEKSRLLSDRFSAERPKGSFSTLEIQRTEQGDSAMYLCAIRDGAETQYFGPGTRLLVL.